The clone carrying this TCR beta chain was picked up many times. Antigen specificity is unknown. These data belong to a study of read filtering for tumor transcriptome and immune sequencing. Study-wide results and caveats: Single-read clonotypes: approximately 87% of IR-seq clonotypes (approximately 3.7% of reads), 74.6% of RNA-seq clonotypes (roughly 49% of reads). The CD138-negative fraction was mixed bone marrow immune cells, not pure T cells.

With 2 bases clipped from V and 7 bases from J, the junction kept 5 bases outside the gene matches. The CDR3 has 16 amino acids. In germline, CDR1 is KGHDR, CDR2 SFDVKD. From roughly 390 ng of RNA, a library with molecular barcoded alpha/delta and beta/gamma adaptors was made. TCRdb recomputed calls from the reads with MiXCR, one row per CDR3 protein. The table includes approximately 50,000 distinct CDR3 sequences, 20% to 25% detected once. Sequencing was done on a sample of a population of CD138-negative cells sorted from bone marrow. The chain joins TRBV24-1 to TRBJ1-5; 12 bases fit TRBD1. This TCR was sampled from a donor aged 40 or older with multiple myeloma. CDR3 region: CATSDSSGTGGQPQHF. Here the CDR3 DNA reads TGTGCCACCAGTGATTCTTCCGGGACAGGGGGCCAGCCCCAGCATTTT.